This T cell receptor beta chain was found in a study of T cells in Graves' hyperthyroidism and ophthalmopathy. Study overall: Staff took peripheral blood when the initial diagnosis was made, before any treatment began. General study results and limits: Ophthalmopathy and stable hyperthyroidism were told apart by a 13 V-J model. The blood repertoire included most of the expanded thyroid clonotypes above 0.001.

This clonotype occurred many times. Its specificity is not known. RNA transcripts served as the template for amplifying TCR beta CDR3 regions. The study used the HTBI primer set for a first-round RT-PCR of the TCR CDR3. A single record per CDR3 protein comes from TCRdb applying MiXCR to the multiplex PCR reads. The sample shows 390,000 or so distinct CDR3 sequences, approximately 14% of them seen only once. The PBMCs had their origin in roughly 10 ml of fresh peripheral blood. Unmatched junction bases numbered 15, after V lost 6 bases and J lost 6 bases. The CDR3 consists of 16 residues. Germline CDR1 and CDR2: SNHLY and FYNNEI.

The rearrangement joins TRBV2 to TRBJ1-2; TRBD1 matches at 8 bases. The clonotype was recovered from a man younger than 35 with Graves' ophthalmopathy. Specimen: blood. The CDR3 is CASRGGQGVGYDGYTF. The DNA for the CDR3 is TGTGCCAGCAGGGGCGGACAGGGTGTGGGATATGATGGCTACACCTTC.